The sequence of this T cell receptor (beta chain) was determined in a study of early T cells in non-severe SARS-CoV-2 infection. Germline V gene lookup returns CDR1 SEHNR and CDR2 FQNEAQ (reference sequence). The CDR3 sequence is 19 residues long. Trimming pared 5 bases from V and 3 bases from J, leaving 29 bases between. At least ten counts were recorded for this clonotype. Antigen unknown. MiXCR was run by TCRdb on the 5' RACE reads, yielding one entry per CDR3 protein. The table includes tens of thousands of distinct CDR3 sequences, about a tenth detected once. Study results and caveats: Clonotype matching in VDJdb favored anti-spike CD8 responses and did not capture private and CD4 specificities.

Sequencing was carried out using whole blood. This chain uses TRBV7-9 with TRBJ2-7; D might be TRBD1 (7 bases). This clonotype originated in an adult who was a healthcare worker with PCR-confirmed SARS-CoV-2 infection or an uninfected control (not recorded which). CDR3 nucleotide sequence: TGTGCCAGCAGCCGAGGGCTCAGGGGGACTCGGTGGGACCACTACGAGCAGTACTTC. Translated: CASSRGLRGTRWDHYEQYF.